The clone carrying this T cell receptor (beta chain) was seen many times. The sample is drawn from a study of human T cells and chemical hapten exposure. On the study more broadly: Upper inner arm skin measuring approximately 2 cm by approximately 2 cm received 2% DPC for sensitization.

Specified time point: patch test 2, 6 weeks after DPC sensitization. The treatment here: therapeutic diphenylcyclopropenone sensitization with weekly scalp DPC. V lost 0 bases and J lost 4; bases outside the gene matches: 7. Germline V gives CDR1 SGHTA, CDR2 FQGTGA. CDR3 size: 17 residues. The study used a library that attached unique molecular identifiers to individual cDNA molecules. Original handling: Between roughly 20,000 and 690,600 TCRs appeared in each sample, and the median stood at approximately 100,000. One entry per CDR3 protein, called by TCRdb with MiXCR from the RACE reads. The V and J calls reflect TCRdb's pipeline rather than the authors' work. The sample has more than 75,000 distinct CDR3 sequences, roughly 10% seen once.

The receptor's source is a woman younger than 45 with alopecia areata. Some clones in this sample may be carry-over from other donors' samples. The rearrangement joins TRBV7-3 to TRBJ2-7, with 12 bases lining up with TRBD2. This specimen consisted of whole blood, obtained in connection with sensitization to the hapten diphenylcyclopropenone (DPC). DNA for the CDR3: TGTGCCAGCAGCTTAACCGTTACTAGCGGGAGGACGTACGAGCAGTACTTC. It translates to CASSLTVTSGRTYEQYF.